A selection of T cell receptor beta chains follows, all from one sample in a study of cytomegalovirus exposure and HLA in healthy donors. The protocol was immunoSEQ multiplex PCR, while the TCRdb copy is restricted to in-frame clones and leaves out a portion. The profile covers roughly 87,000 clones, with 70% to 80% appearing a single time and under 15% taken by the ten largest. Sequencing was done on a sample of PBMCs. These receptors all stem from a woman between 40 and 55 years old in good health and CMV-seropositive. Each CDR3 is given with its conserved first and last residue. D genes are given only for firm matches. Clone size appears in some rows only: once, few, many, or a class for an expanded clone.

j_call	d_call	clone_size	v_call	cdr3_nt	cdr3_aa
TRBJ1-2	.	.	TRBV7-3	TGTGCCAGCAGCCCGTCAGGGTTAGGTGGCTACACCTTC	CASSPSGLGGYTF
TRBJ1-2	TRBD1	.	TRBV28	TGTGCCAGCAGTTTAGAAGTGGGGACAGGGGGTGGCTACACCTTC	CASSLEVGTGGGYTF
TRBJ1-2	.	.	TRBV2	TGTGCCAGCCCAACAGGGAACAATGGCTACACCTTC	CASPTGNNGYTF
TRBJ1-2	.	.	TRBV7-8	TGTGCCAGCAGCTTAGGGAAGGGGGTTAACTATGGCTACACCTTC	CASSLGKGVNYGYTF
TRBJ2-7	TRBD2	.	TRBV10-2	TGCGCCAGCAGTGCGGGACTAGAGTACGAGCAGCAGTACTTC	CASSAGLEYEQQYF
TRBJ2-1	.	once	TRBV5-1	TGCGCCAGTTATAGCGGAGAACCATACAATGAGCAGTTCTTC	CASYSGEPYNEQFF
TRBJ1-1	TRBD1	once	TRBV5-1	TGCGCCAGCAGCTCCGGGACAGGGATTCAGACTGAAGCTTTCTTT	CASSSGTGIQTEAFF
TRBJ1-1	TRBD1	.	TRBV28	TGTGCCAGCAGTTTTGTGGACAGGACGAACACTGAAGCTTTCTTT	CASSFVDRTNTEAFF
TRBJ1-2	.	.	TRBV25-1	TGTGCCTGCGGGCAGGACAGCTATGGCTACACCTTC	CACGQDSYGYTF
TRBJ2-7	.	.	TRBV7-2	TGTGCCAGCAGCTACGGGCGGGGAGCCTACGAGCAGTACTTC	CASSYGRGAYEQYF
TRBJ2-7	TRBD1	.	TRBV5-4	TGTGCCAGCAGCTGGGGACAGGGTGCCGGCGAGCAGTACTTC	CASSWGQGAGEQYF
TRBJ1-2	TRBD1	.	TRBV19	TGTGCCAGTAGTACGTCGACAGGGTTCCCCTATGGCTACACCTTC	CASSTSTGFPYGYTF
TRBJ2-4	TRBD1	.	TRBV2	TGTGCCAGCAGTGAAACGGGACAGTTAACGGACATTCAGTACTTC	CASSETGQLTDIQYF
TRBJ2-3	TRBD2	.	TRBV5-1	TGCGCCAGCAGCTTGGAAGGTAGCGGGGGGGATACGCAGTATTTT	CASSLEGSGGDTQYF
TRBJ1-2	.	few	TRBV27	TGTGCCAGCAGTGGTAACAGTGGGTATGGCTACACCTTC	CASSGNSGYGYTF
TRBJ2-5	.	.	TRBV12-5	TGTGCTAGTGCTATAACTAGAAGTAATGGAGAGACCCAGTACTTC	CASAITRSNGETQYF
TRBJ1-4	.	few	TRBV5-1	TGCGCCAGCAGCGAAACCTCGCGGGGAGATGAAAAACTGTTTTTT	CASSETSRGDEKLFF
TRBJ1-2	.	.	TRBV10-3	TGTGCCATCAGTGACAGCGAGGACTATGGCTACACCTTC	CAISDSEDYGYTF
TRBJ2-7	TRBD1	.	TRBV19	TGTGCCAGTAGTAGGACAGGTCGCTACGAGCAGTACTTC	CASSRTGRYEQYF
TRBJ2-7	TRBD1	few	TRBV19	TGTGCCAGCCCCGGGGACAGGGTAGGTTTTTCCTACGAGCAGTACTTC	CASPGDRVGFSYEQYF
TRBJ2-2	TRBD1	.	TRBV27	TGTGCCAGCAGTTTCCGGACAGGGTACACCGGGGAGCTGTTTTTT	CASSFRTGYTGELFF
TRBJ2-2	TRBD2	.	TRBV7-3	TGTGCCAGCAGCTTAATTGGGACTAGCGGGACCGGGGAGCTGTTTTTT	CASSLIGTSGTGELFF
TRBJ2-1	TRBD2	.	TRBV9	TGTGCCAGCAGCCCTCCCGAGAGCGGGAGGAACAATGAGCAGTTCTTC	CASSPPESGRNNEQFF
TRBJ1-2	TRBD1	.	TRBV7-9	TGTGCCAGCAGCTTAGCACAGGGGGGCTACACCTTC	CASSLAQGGYTF
TRBJ2-3	.	.	TRBV6-5	TGTGCCAGCAGGCCCGCGGGTCGGGGTACAGATACGCAGTATTTT	CASRPAGRGTDTQYF
TRBJ2-3	TRBD2	.	TRBV7-3	TGTGCCAGCAGCTTAGTACGGGGGGTCACAGATACGCAGTATTTT	CASSLVRGVTDTQYF
TRBJ1-2	.	.	TRBV14	TGTGCCAGCAGCCAAGTAATCCAGGGGAGCGTCTACACCTTC	CASSQVIQGSVYTF
TRBJ2-1	TRBD2	.	TRBV4-2	TGTGCCAGCACGTTCGTCGGCGGACTAGGCCCCAATGAGCAGTTCTTC	CASTFVGGLGPNEQFF
TRBJ2-7	.	.	TRBV7-8	TGTGCCAGCAGCTTAGCGGGGGGTTTCGCCTCCTACGAGCAGTACTTC	CASSLAGGFASYEQYF
TRBJ2-7	.	.	TRBV5-1	TGCGCCAGCAGCTCGTATCCGGGATTCTACGAGCAGTACTTC	CASSSYPGFYEQYF
TRBJ2-1	TRBD2	.	TRBV2	TGTGCCAGCAGCGCCCTAGCGGGGGGGCTAAGTGAGCAGTTCTTC	CASSALAGGLSEQFF
TRBJ1-5	.	.	TRBV29-1	TGCAGCGTTGCAGCGTCTCCTAATCAGCCCCAGCATTTT	CSVAASPNQPQHF
TRBJ2-7	.	.	TRBV6-6	TGTGCCAGCAGTTACTCACAGGGAACCTACGAGCAGTACTTC	CASSYSQGTYEQYF
TRBJ2-2	.	.	TRBV6-6	TGTGCCAGCAGTTACTCCCGGGGCGGGGAGCTGTTTTTT	CASSYSRGGELFF
TRBJ2-7	TRBD1	.	TRBV6-1	TGTGCCAGCAGGCCAGGGGACAGCGAGCAGTACTTC	CASRPGDSEQYF
TRBJ1-4	.	.	TRBV12-1	TGTGCCAGCAGCTCACCGTCACAGGGGGCAGAGCGTTTAACTAATGAAAAACTGTTTTTT	CASSSPSQGAERLTNEKLFF
TRBJ2-7	.	few	TRBV5-1	TGCGCCAGCAGCTTAGAGGGTCGTGAGTACGAGCAGTACTTC	CASSLEGREYEQYF
TRBJ2-7	TRBD1	.	TRBV18	TGTGCCAGCACCGGGACAGGGGCTCAAGAGCAGTACTTC	CASTGTGAQEQYF
TRBJ2-1	TRBD1	.	TRBV27	TGTGCCAGCAGTCCGGGGACAGCCTACAATGAGCAGTTCTTC	CASSPGTAYNEQFF
TRBJ2-4	.	.	TRBV5-6	TGTGCCAGCAGCTTGGCTAGCGCGAAAAACATTCAGTACTTC	CASSLASAKNIQYF
TRBJ2-2	TRBD2	.	TRBV6-1	TGTGCCAGCAGCCGGACTAGCGGGGGGACCGGGGAGCTGTTTTTT	CASSRTSGGTGELFF
TRBJ2-2	.	.	TRBV29-1	TGCAGCGGCCGGGGGGACACGAACACCGGGGAGCTGTTTTTT	CSGRGDTNTGELFF
TRBJ1-4	.	once	TRBV7-9	TGTGCCAGCAGCTACCTCAGGGAAGGGGTAGCTAATGAAAAACTGTTTTTT	CASSYLREGVANEKLFF
TRBJ1-1	.	once	TRBV9	TGTGCCAGCAGCCCCCGGGGGGTTATGAACACTGAAGCTTTCTTT	CASSPRGVMNTEAFF
TRBJ1-1	TRBD1	few	TRBV6-6	TGTGCCAGCAGTTACTCCGGGACAGGAATTGAAGCTTTCTTT	CASSYSGTGIEAFF
TRBJ1-1	.	.	TRBV11-2	TGTGCCAGCAGCTTAGGACAGAATGAAGCTTTCTTT	CASSLGQNEAFF
TRBJ2-1	.	few	TRBV28	TGTGCCAGCAGTGCCTCTATCCATGAGCAGTTCTTC	CASSASIHEQFF
TRBJ2-1	.	.	TRBV5-1	TGCGCCAGCAGGACAGATCCGTACAATGAGCAGTTCTTC	CASRTDPYNEQFF
TRBJ2-1	TRBD2	few	TRBV6-1	TGTGCCAGCAAGGTTAGCGGGGTTGGTGTGCAGTTCTTC	CASKVSGVGVQFF
TRBJ1-2	TRBD1	once	TRBV10-2	TGCGCCAGCAGGTCCGGGACAGGGGACTATGGCTACACCTTC	CASRSGTGDYGYTF
TRBJ2-1	.	.	TRBV9	TGTGCCAGCAGCGTTACCGGGATCTACAATGAGCAGTTCTTC	CASSVTGIYNEQFF
TRBJ2-7	TRBD1	.	TRBV19	TGTGCCAGTAGCGACAGGGTTGGCGAGCAGTACTTC	CASSDRVGEQYF
TRBJ1-1	TRBD1	once	TRBV9	TGTGCCAGCAGCCAAGGGACAGGAATATACACTGAAGCTTTCTTT	CASSQGTGIYTEAFF
TRBJ2-2	.	.	TRBV19	TGTGCCAGTACAGCGACGAACACCGGGGAGCTGTTTTTT	CASTATNTGELFF
TRBJ1-1	.	.	TRBV6-1	TGTGCCAGCAGTGACCAGATGAACACTGAAGCTTTCTTT	CASSDQMNTEAFF
TRBJ2-7	TRBD2	.	TRBV27	TGTGCCAGCATGCTCGGACTAGCAGGCGAGCAGTACTTC	CASMLGLAGEQYF
TRBJ2-3	.	.	TRBV4-1	TGCGCCAGCAGCTTGACTTGGGGGGATGGGGATACGCAGTATTTT	CASSLTWGDGDTQYF